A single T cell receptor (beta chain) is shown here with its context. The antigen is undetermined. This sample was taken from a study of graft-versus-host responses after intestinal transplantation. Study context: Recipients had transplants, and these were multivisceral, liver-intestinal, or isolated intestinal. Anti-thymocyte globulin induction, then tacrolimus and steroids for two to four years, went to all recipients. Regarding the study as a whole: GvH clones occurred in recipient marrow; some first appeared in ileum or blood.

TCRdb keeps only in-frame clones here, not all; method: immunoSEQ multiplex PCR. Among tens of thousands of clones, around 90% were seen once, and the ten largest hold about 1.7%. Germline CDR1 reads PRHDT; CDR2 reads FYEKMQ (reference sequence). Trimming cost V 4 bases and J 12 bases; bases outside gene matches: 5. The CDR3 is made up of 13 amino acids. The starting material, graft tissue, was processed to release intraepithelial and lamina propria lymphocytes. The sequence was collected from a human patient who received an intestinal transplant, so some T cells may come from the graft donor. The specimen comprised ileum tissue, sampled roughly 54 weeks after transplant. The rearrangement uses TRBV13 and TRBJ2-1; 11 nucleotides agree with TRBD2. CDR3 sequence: CASSSLAGGGQFF. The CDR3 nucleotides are TGTGCCAGCAGCTCTCTAGCGGGAGGCGGGCAGTTCTTC.